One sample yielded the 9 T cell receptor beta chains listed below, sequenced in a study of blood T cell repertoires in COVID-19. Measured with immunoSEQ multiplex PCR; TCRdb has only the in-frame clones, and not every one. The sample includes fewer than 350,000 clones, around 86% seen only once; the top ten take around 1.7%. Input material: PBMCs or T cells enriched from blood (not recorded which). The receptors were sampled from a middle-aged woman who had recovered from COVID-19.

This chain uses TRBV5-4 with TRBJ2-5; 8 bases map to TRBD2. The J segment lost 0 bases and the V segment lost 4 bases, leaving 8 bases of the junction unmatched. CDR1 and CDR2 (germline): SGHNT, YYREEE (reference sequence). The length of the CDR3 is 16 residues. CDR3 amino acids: CASSARTSSYQETQYF. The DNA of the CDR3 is TGTGCCAGCAGCGCAAGGACTAGCAGCTACCAAGAGACCCAGTACTTC.

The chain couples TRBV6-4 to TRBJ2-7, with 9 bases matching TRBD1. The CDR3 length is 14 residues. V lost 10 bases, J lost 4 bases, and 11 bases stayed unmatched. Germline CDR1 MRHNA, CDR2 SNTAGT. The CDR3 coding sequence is TGTGCCAAAGGGGGGGACAGGGAGAATTACGAGCAGTACTTC. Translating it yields CAKGGDRENYEQYF.

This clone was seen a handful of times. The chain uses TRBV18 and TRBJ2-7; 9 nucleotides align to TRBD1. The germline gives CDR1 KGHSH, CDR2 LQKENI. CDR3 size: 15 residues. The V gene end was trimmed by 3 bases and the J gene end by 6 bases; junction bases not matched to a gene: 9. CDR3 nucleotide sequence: TGTGCCAGCTCACCTTACGACAGGGGGGATGGCGAGCAGTACTTC. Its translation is CASSPYDRGDGEQYF.

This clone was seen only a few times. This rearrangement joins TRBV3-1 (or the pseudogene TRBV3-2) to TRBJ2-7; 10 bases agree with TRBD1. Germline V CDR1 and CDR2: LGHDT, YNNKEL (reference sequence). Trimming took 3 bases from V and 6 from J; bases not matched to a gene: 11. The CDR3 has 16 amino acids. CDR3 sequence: CASSHGADRGYSEQYF. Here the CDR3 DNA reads TGTGCCAGCAGCCATGGGGCGGACAGGGGGTATTCCGAGCAGTACTTC.

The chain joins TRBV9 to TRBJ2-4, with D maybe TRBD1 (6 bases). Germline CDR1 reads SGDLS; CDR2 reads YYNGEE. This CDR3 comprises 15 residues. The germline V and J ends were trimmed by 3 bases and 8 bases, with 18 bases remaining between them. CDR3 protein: CASSASGTTKHIQYF. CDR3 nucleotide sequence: TGTGCCAGCAGCGCCTCGGGGACAACGAAACACATTCAGTACTTC.

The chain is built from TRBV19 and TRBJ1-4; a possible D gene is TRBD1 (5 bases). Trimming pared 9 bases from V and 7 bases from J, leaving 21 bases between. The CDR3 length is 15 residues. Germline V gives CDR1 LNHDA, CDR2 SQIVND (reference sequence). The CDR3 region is CARGDCGREGEKLFF. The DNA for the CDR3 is TGTGCCAGGGGGGATTGTGGGAGGGAAGGTGAAAAACTGTTTTTT.

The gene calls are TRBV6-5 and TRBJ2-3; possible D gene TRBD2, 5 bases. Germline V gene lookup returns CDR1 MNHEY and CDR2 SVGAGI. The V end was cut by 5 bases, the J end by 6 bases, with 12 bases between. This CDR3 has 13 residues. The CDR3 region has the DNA TGTGCCAGCAGTCTTCGGACGGGGGATACGCAGTATTTT. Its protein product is CASSLRTGDTQYF.

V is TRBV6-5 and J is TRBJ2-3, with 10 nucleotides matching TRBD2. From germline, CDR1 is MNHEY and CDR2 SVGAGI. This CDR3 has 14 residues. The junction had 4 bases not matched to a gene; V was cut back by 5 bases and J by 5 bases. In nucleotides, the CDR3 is TGTGCCAGCAGTCAGCGGGAGGGGGGAGATACGCAGTATTTT. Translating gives CASSQREGGDTQYF.

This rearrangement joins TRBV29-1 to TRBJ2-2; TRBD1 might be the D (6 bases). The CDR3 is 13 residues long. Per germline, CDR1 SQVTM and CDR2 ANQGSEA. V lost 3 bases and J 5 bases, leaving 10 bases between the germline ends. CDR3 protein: CSVDGGRTGELFF. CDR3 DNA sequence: TGCAGCGTTGATGGGGGCAGGACCGGGGAGCTGTTTTTT.